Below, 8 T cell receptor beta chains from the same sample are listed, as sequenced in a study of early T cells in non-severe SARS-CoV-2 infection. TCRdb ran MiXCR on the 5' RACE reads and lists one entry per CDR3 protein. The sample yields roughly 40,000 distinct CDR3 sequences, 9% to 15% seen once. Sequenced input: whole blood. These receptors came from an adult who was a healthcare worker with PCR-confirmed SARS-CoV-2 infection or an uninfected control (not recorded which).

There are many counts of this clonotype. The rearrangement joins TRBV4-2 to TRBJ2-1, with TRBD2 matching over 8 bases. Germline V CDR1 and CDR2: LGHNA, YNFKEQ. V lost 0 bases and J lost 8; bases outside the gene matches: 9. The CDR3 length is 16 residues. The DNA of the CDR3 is TGTGCCAGCAGCCAAGATAGGGGGACTAGTGGGGATGAGCAGTTCTTC. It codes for CASSQDRGTSGDEQFF.

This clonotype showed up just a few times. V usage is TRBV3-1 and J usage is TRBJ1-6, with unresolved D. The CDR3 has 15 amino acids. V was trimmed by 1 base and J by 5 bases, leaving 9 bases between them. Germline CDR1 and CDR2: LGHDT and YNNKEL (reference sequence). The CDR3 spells CASSQGTLNNSPLHF. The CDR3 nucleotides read TGTGCCAGCAGCCAAGGGACCCTAAATAATTCACCCCTCCACTTT.

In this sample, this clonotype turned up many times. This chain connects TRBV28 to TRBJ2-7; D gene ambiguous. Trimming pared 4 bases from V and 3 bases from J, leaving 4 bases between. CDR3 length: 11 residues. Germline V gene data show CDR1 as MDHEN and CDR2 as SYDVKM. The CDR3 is CASSSNYEQYF. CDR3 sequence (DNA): TGTGCCAGCAGTTCCAACTACGAGCAGTACTTC.

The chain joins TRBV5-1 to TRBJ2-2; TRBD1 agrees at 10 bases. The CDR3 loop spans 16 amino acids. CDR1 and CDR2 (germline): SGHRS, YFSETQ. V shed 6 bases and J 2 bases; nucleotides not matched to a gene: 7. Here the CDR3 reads CASTARQGANTGELFF. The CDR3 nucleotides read TGCGCCAGCACCGCCAGACAGGGGGCAAACACCGGGGAGCTGTTTTTT.

The CDR3 reads CSVTMGQNNSPLHF. For the CDR3, the DNA is TGCAGCGTTACAATGGGACAGAATAATTCACCCCTCCACTTT. The chain links TRBV29-1 to TRBJ1-6, with TRBD1 matching 7 bases. CDR3 length equals 14 residues. Germline CDR1 SQVTM, CDR2 ANQGSEA. J was trimmed by 5 bases and V by 5 bases; bases with no gene match: 6.

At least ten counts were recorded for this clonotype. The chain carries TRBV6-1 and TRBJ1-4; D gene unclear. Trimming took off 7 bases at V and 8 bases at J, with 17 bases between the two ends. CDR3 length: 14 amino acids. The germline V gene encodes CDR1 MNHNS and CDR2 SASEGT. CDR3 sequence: CASIQSTAREKLFF. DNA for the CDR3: TGTGCCAGCATACAGTCGACTGCGAGAGAAAAACTGTTTTTT.

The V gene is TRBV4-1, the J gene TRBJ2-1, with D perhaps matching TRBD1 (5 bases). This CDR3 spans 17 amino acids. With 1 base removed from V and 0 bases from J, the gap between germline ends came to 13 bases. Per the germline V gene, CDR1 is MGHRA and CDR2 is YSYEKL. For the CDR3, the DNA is TGCGCCAGCAGCCAAGTGGACATGGGCTTCTCCTACAATGAGCAGTTCTTC. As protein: CASSQVDMGFSYNEQFF.

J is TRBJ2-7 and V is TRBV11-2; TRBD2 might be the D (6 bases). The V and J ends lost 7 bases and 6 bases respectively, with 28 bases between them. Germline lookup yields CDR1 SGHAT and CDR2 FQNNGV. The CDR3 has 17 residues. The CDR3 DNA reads TGTGCCAGCACGGGGGACGTCTGGGGACCGGAACCCCGCGAGCAGTACTTC. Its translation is CASTGDVWGPEPREQYF. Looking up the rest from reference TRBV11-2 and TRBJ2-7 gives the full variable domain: EAGVAQSPRYKIIEKRQSVAFWCNPISGHATLYWYQQILGQGPKLLIQFQNNGVVDDSQLPKDRFSAERLKGVDSTLKIQPAKLEDSAVYLCASTGDVWGPEPREQYFGPGTRLTVT.